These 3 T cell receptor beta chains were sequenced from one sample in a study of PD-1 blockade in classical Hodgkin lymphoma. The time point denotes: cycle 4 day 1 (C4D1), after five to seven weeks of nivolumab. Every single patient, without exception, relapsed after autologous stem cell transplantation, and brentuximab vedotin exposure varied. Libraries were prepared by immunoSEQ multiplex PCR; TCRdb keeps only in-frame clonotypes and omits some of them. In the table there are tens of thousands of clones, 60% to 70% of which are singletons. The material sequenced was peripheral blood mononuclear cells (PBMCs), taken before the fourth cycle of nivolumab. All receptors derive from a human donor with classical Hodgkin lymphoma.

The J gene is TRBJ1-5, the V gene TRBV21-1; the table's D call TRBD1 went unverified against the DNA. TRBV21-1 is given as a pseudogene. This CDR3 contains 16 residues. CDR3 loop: CASSKPDRVGNQPQHF. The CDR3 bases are TGTGCCAGCAGCAAGCCGGACAGGGTTGGCAATCAGCCCCAGCATTTT.

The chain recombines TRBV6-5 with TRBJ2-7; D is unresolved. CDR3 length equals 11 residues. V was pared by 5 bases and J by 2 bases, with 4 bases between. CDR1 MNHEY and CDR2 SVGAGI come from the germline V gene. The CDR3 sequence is CASSEPYEQYF. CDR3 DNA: TGTGCCAGCAGTGAACCCTACGAGCAGTACTTC.

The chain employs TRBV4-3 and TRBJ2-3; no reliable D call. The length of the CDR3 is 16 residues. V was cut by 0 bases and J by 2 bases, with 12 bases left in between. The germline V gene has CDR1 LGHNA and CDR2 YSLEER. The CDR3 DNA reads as TGCGCCAGCAGCCAAGATTTCGCCCCCCTCACAGATACGCAGTATTTT. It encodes CASSQDFAPLTDTQYF.